The text below deals with one TCR beta chain. Germline CDR1 and CDR2: MNHEY and SMNVEV (reference sequence). The CDR3 spans 15 residues. J was trimmed by 1 base and V by 3 bases; bases with no gene match: 3. This sample was taken from a study of blood T cell repertoires in COVID-19. Study information: The samples span acute and convalescent COVID-19 from the United States, Italy and Spain. T cells, B-cell-depleted T cells, or PBMCs provided the cDNA or gDNA that served as material.

Sequenced by immunoSEQ multiplex PCR; TCRdb stores in-frame clones only, minus some. The table includes fewer than 350,000 clones, around 85% detected once. The participants were between about 18 and 95 years old and came from 20 to 30 US areas. Two negative PCRs, clearance, or symptom resolution were required of recovered Cohort 3 donors. The sequenced sample was PBMCs or T cells enriched from blood (not recorded which). This TCR came from a woman in her thirties or forties who had recovered from COVID-19. The chain joins TRBV27 to TRBJ2-5; 9 bases match TRBD2. CDR3 coding DNA: TGTGCCAGCAGTTTGGCGGGAGGGCCCCAAGAGACCCAGTACTTC. Translating it yields CASSLAGGPQETQYF.